Shown below are 27 T cell receptor beta chains from a single sample sequenced in a study of blood T cell repertoires in COVID-19. Only in-frame clones appear in the TCRdb table, and some are missing; sequencing was by immunoSEQ multiplex PCR. The table shows about 140,000 clones, with over 80% occurring only once. Source material: peripheral blood. The receptor source for this set is a man aged 60 to 75 with active or convalescent COVID-19.

The chain combines TRBV2 with TRBJ2-5; 9 nucleotides agree with TRBD1. Germline assignment: CDR1 SNHLY and CDR2 FYNNEI. V was clipped by 0 bases and J by 0 bases; unmatched bases: 5. The CDR3 is 17 residues long. CDR3 nucleotide sequence: TGTGCCAGCAGTGAAGCGGGGACAGGGAATCACCAAGAGACCCAGTACTTC. This gives the protein CASSEAGTGNHQETQYF.

There are a few counts of this clone. V usage is TRBV27 and J usage is TRBJ2-2; no clear D gene. The CDR3 contains 16 residues. Trimming pared 4 bases from V and 1 base from J, leaving 13 bases between. The germline V gene has CDR1 MNHEY and CDR2 SMNVEV (reference sequence). CDR3 sequence (DNA): TGTGCCAGCAGTTCCTCCCAACGGGTGAACACCGGGGAGCTGTTTTTT. Translation: CASSSSQRVNTGELFF.

The chain couples TRBV24-1 to TRBJ2-5; tentatively, D is TRBD1 (6 bases). The CDR3 runs 13 residues. The V gene lost 6 bases and the J gene lost 0 bases, with 7 bases spanning the gap. Germline V gene data show CDR1 as KGHDR and CDR2 as SFDVKD. The CDR3 DNA reads TGTGCCACCAGTCAGGGGTACCAAGAGACCCAGTACTTC. Encoded protein: CATSQGYQETQYF.

This chain links TRBV19 with TRBJ2-7, with 9 bases aligning to TRBD1. Germline CDR1 is LNHDA and CDR2 is SQIVND (reference sequence). V dropped 7 bases and J dropped 1; count of bases not matched to a gene: 8. The CDR3 is 15 residues long. The CDR3 spells CASIPSGTGSYEQYF. The CDR3 nucleotides are TGTGCCAGTATCCCCTCCGGGACAGGGTCCTACGAGCAGTACTTC.

This chain uses TRBV3-1 (or the pseudogene TRBV3-2) with TRBJ2-6; TRBD2 might be the D (5 bases). CDR1 and CDR2 from the germline V gene are LGHDT and YNNKEL (reference sequence). This CDR3 is built from 18 residues. With 1 base removed from V and 0 bases from J, the gap between germline ends came to 13 bases. The CDR3 DNA reads as TGTGCCAGCAGCCAAGCCCGATCCCGGGGCTCTGGGGCCAACGTCCTGACTTTC. Amino acid sequence: CASSQARSRGSGANVLTF.

V and J are TRBV18 and TRBJ1-1; D unresolved. CDR1 and CDR2 from the germline V gene are KGHSH and LQKENI. The V end was cut by 6 bases, the J end by 2 bases, with 10 bases between. The CDR3 totals 13 residues. CDR3 sequence (DNA): TGTGCCAGCTCTATAGCGGTAAACACTGAAGCTTTCTTT. Protein sequence: CASSIAVNTEAFF.

The rearrangement links TRBV18 to TRBJ1-6; D gene unclear. The CDR3 runs 15 residues. V was trimmed by 0 bases and J by 7 bases, leaving 10 bases between them. Germline V gene sequence: CDR1 KGHSH, CDR2 LQKENI. The CDR3 DNA reads as TGTGCCAGCTCACCACCAACCCAGGCCAATTCACCCCTCCACTTT. This gives the protein CASSPPTQANSPLHF.

This chain links TRBV4-3 with TRBJ2-1; possible D gene TRBD1, 6 bases. The CDR3 loop spans 16 amino acids. Trimming shortened V by 0 bases and J by 0 bases, and 9 bases separated the two germline ends. The germline CDR1 and CDR2 sequences are LGHNA and YSLEER. This CDR3 is CASSQEWGLSYNEQFF. The DNA for the CDR3 is TGCGCCAGCAGCCAAGAATGGGGGCTCTCCTACAATGAGCAGTTCTTC.

Here the CDR3 reads CASSRATSGKSTDTQYF. CDR3 coding DNA: TGTGCCAGCAGTCGAGCTACTAGCGGGAAAAGCACAGATACGCAGTATTTT. The genes are TRBV6-6 and TRBJ2-3; 10 bases are a match to TRBD2. CDR3 length equals 17 residues. CDR1 MNHNY and CDR2 SVGAGI come from the germline V gene (reference sequence). The V and J ends lost 5 bases and 0 bases, in that order; junction bases with no gene match: 8.

This clone was found a few times. V is TRBV4-2 and J is TRBJ2-2; D remains ambiguous. This CDR3 is 15 amino acids long. Trimming pared 0 bases from V and 1 base from J, leaving 6 bases between. Germline CDR1 LGHNA, CDR2 YNFKEQ. The CDR3 nucleotides are TGTGCCAGCAGCCAAGAAATACAGAACACCGGGGAGCTGTTTTTT. Translation: CASSQEIQNTGELFF.

This clone has just one count. J is TRBJ1-4 and V is TRBV2; TRBD1 is a possible D gene (6 bases). V lost 7 bases to trimming and J lost 5 bases, with 17 bases between them. This CDR3 region has 15 residues. Per germline, CDR1 SNHLY and CDR2 FYNNEI. The DNA of the CDR3 is TGTGCCAGCAACAAGGGGAGGGGGGACAATGAAAAACTGTTTTTT. Residues: CASNKGRGDNEKLFF.

V is TRBV18 and J is TRBJ2-5; D may be TRBD1 (5 bases). The CDR3 spans 13 residues. The germline V gene has CDR1 KGHSH and CDR2 LQKENI. Between the trimmed V and J ends, which lost 1 base and 4 bases, there was a span of 7 bases. The CDR3 loop is CASSPQQGETQYF. DNA of the CDR3: TGTGCCAGCTCACCACAGCAGGGAGAGACCCAGTACTTC.

This sequence joins TRBV5-4 and TRBJ1-2; 10 nucleotides agree with TRBD1. The V segment lost 4 bases and the J segment 3 bases; nucleotides outside the gene matches: 6. The CDR3 consists of 15 residues. Germline CDR1 and CDR2: SGHNT and YYREEE (reference sequence). The CDR3 DNA is TGTGCCAGCAGCAACCGGGACAGGGGTTACTATGGCTACACCTTC. This gives the protein CASSNRDRGYYGYTF.

This clone has only one observation. This rearrangement joins TRBV18 to TRBJ2-3; D unresolved. This CDR3 comprises 12 residues. V was clipped by 3 bases and J by 6 bases, with 7 bases between them. Germline V CDR1 and CDR2: KGHSH, LQKENI. The CDR3 spells CASSPVEDTQYF. DNA for the CDR3: TGTGCCAGCTCACCTGTAGAGGATACGCAGTATTTT.

The V and J genes are TRBV7-2 and TRBJ2-1; TRBD2 matches 13 bases. V lost 5 bases and J lost 10; bases outside the gene matches: 11. Germline lookup yields CDR1 SGHTA and CDR2 FQGNSA. This CDR3 spans 16 amino acids. In nucleotides, the CDR3 is TGTGCCAGCAGCCCACCGGGACTAGCGGGGAATGGGGAGCAGTTCTTC. It encodes CASSPPGLAGNGEQFF. The complete variable domain, with remaining parts taken from reference TRBV7-2 and TRBJ2-1, reads GAGVSQSPSNKVTEKGKDVELRCDPISGHTALYWYRQSLGQGLEFLIYFQGNSAPDKSGLPSDRFSAERTGGSVSTLTIQRTQQEDSAVYLCASSPPGLAGNGEQFFGPGTRLTVL.

This clone was counted a single time. As DNA, the CDR3 is TGTGCCAGCAGTAGCCGGGACAGGGCTGGGGCTGAAGCTTTCTTT. It translates to CASSSRDRAGAEAFF. V usage is TRBV6-6 and J usage is TRBJ1-1, with 9 bases that match TRBD1. The CDR3 loop spans 15 amino acids. The germline V gene encodes CDR1 MNHNY and CDR2 SVGAGI (reference sequence). V lost 5 bases and J lost 6; bases outside the gene matches: 10.

V and J are TRBV25-1 and TRBJ1-3; the D is unclear. The V gene's germline CDR1 is MGHDK and CDR2 SYGVNS. V lost 4 bases and J lost 0, with 7 bases in between. The CDR3 is made up of 14 amino acids. The CDR3 loop is CASSGSYSGNTIYF. CDR3 coding DNA: TGTGCCAGCAGTGGGTCCTACTCTGGAAACACCATATATTTT.

This chain links TRBV19 with TRBJ1-3; D call uncertain. Germline lookup yields CDR1 LNHDA and CDR2 SQIVND (reference sequence). The length of the CDR3 is 16 residues. Trimming cost V 1 base and J 0 bases, with 10 bases left between them. CDR3 sequence: CASSIGLRLSGNTIYF. CDR3 DNA: TGTGCCAGTAGTATAGGACTTCGTCTCTCTGGAAACACCATATATTTT.

The rearrangement links TRBV28 to TRBJ1-1; D gene ambiguous. With 2 bases removed from V and 6 bases from J, the gap between germline ends came to 4 bases. The CDR3 is made up of 11 amino acids. Germline CDR1 MDHEN, CDR2 SYDVKM. CDR3 in amino acids: CASSLTAEAFF. Written as DNA, the CDR3 is TGTGCCAGCAGTTTAACGGCTGAAGCTTTCTTT.

The V and J genes are TRBV6-5 and TRBJ2-7; possibly TRBD2 for D (6 bases). V was shortened by 5 bases and J by 4 bases, with 12 bases between the two germline ends. Germline CDR1 reads MNHEY; CDR2 reads SVGAGI. CDR3 length: 13 residues. CDR3: CASSTGGGYEQYF. The CDR3 DNA reads TGTGCCAGCAGTACCGGGGGTGGGTACGAGCAGTACTTC.

In regard to this clone: Other DNA sequences in the same sample also yield this CDR3. The genes are TRBV2 and TRBJ2-3; TRBD1 matches 7 bases. Per germline, CDR1 SNHLY and CDR2 FYNNEI. V shed 8 bases, J shed 3 bases, and the junction held 8 bases outside the gene matches. The CDR3 spans 14 residues. CDR3 DNA: TGTGCCAGCCGTAGGACAGGCGCGACAGATACGCAGTATTTT. Amino acids: CASRRTGATDTQYF.

The chain links TRBV3-1 (or the pseudogene TRBV3-2) to TRBJ1-6; 7 nucleotides agree with TRBD1. Germline loops: CDR1 LGHDT, CDR2 YNNKEL (reference sequence). The V and J ends lost 3 bases and 6 bases, in that order; junction bases with no gene match: 8. There are 16 residues in the CDR3. CDR3 sequence reads: CASSHTGTAANSPLHF. For the CDR3, the DNA is TGTGCCAGCAGCCATACCGGGACAGCTGCTAATTCACCCCTCCACTTT.

The chain employs TRBV3-1 (or the pseudogene TRBV3-2) and TRBJ2-1; 9 positions agree with TRBD2. The CDR3 totals 17 residues. The ends lost 1 base at V and 2 bases at J; junction bases unmatched: 6. The germline CDR1 and CDR2 sequences are LGHDT and YNNKEL (reference sequence). Written as DNA, the CDR3 is TGTGCCAGCAGCCAAGCGGTTAGCGGGAGAGCCTACAATGAGCAGTTCTTC. It specifies CASSQAVSGRAYNEQFF.

This sequence joins TRBV7-2 and TRBJ1-2, with 7 bases lining up with TRBD1. The CDR3 has 15 amino acids. Trimming removed 5 bases from V and 4 bases from J; junction bases left unmatched: 10. Germline loops: CDR1 SGHTA, CDR2 FQGNSA. The chain's CDR3 is CASSPGEGAVYGYTF. CDR3 DNA sequence: TGTGCCAGCAGCCCCGGAGAGGGGGCAGTCTATGGCTACACCTTC.

The genes are TRBV7-2 and TRBJ1-2, with D maybe TRBD1 (5 bases). Germline values: CDR1 SGHTA, CDR2 FQGNSA. The CDR3 contains 14 residues. Trimming took 5 bases from V and 8 from J, leaving 18 bases between them. The CDR3 protein is CASSQARGGEGYTF. The DNA of the CDR3 is TGTGCCAGCAGCCAAGCGCGGGGAGGGGAAGGCTACACCTTC. The variable domain in full, with the rest retrieved from reference TRBV7-2 and TRBJ1-2, is GAGVSQSPSNKVTEKGKDVELRCDPISGHTALYWYRQSLGQGLEFLIYFQGNSAPDKSGLPSDRFSAERTGGSVSTLTIQRTQQEDSAVYLCASSQARGGEGYTFGSGTRLTVV.

This clone was recorded only once. V is TRBV19 and J is TRBJ1-5; D is uncertain. Germline V CDR1 and CDR2: LNHDA, SQIVND (reference sequence). This CDR3 spans 14 amino acids. Trimming shortened V by 7 bases and J by 7 bases, and 17 bases separated the two germline ends. The CDR3 loop reads CASTRGELGQPQHF. Here the CDR3 DNA reads TGTGCCAGTACTCGTGGGGAGTTGGGACAGCCCCAGCATTTT. Full variable domain (remainder filled in from reference TRBV19 and TRBJ1-5): DGGITQSPKYLFRKEGQNVTLSCEQNLNHDAMYWYRQDPGQGLRLIYYSQIVNDFQKGDIAEGYSVSREKKESFPLTVTSAQKNPTAFYLCASTRGELGQPQHFGDGTRLSIL.

This clone was counted a few times. This sequence joins TRBV7-2 and TRBJ2-7, with 8 bases fitting TRBD1. The CDR3 has 15 amino acids. Trimming removed 4 bases from V and 3 bases from J; junction bases left unmatched: 8. The germline V gene has CDR1 SGHTA and CDR2 FQGNSA. CDR3 nucleotide sequence: TGTGCCAGCAGCTCCGACAGGGGAACGATCTACGAGCAGTACTTC. Protein: CASSSDRGTIYEQYF.